A single sample gave rise to the 19 T cell receptor beta chains below, sequenced in a study of human T cells and chemical hapten exposure. TCRdb used MiXCR to reprocess the RACE reads, holding one entry per CDR3 protein. Counted here are about 360,000 distinct CDR3 sequences, around 5% occurring once; the ten biggest clones make up under 3%. Time point: patch test 1, 2 weeks after DPC sensitization. The treatment: therapeutic diphenylcyclopropenone sensitization with weekly scalp DPC. Sequencing used whole blood, obtained in connection with sensitization to the hapten diphenylcyclopropenone (DPC). Receptors were obtained from a woman in her forties or fifties with alopecia areata. Some clones in this sample may be carry-over from other donors' samples.

This clonotype occurred many times. The CDR3 here is CASSPPGLNGYTF. The CDR3 DNA is TGTGCCAGCAGTCCCCCGGGTTTGAATGGCTACACCTTC. The chain couples TRBV12-3 or TRBV12-4 to TRBJ1-2; D unresolved. This CDR3 has 13 residues. The V end lost 5 bases, the J end lost 6 bases, and 13 bases lay between the germline ends.

This clonotype was seen repeatedly, ten times or more. The chain carries TRBV7-8 and TRBJ2-3, with TRBD1 as a possible D gene (6 bases). The V gene lost 1 base and the J gene lost 0 bases, with 8 bases spanning the gap. Germline CDR1 is SGHVS and CDR2 is FQNEAQ. This CDR3 has 15 amino acids. Here the CDR3 reads CASSLVTGSTDTQYF. The CDR3 DNA follows: TGTGCCAGCAGCTTAGTAACAGGGAGCACAGATACGCAGTATTTT.

This clonotype was detected ten times or more. This chain connects TRBV5-1 to TRBJ2-5, with D uncertain. Germline lookup yields CDR1 SGHRS and CDR2 YFSETQ. V lost 0 bases to trimming and J lost 2 bases, with 5 bases between them. This CDR3 spans 13 amino acids. CDR3 sequence (DNA): TGCGCCAGCAGCTTGGATGGGCAAGAGACCCAGTACTTC. Its protein is CASSLDGQETQYF.

The V and J genes are TRBV20-1 and TRBJ1-5, with 7 bases identical to TRBD1. The V gene end was trimmed by 5 bases and the J gene end by 3 bases; junction bases not matched to a gene: 13. Germline V lookup: CDR1 DFQATT, CDR2 SNEGSKA (reference sequence). This CDR3 contains 16 residues. The CDR3 sequence: CSAGTGEATHNQPQHF. For the CDR3, the DNA is TGCAGTGCTGGCACAGGGGAGGCGACGCACAATCAGCCCCAGCATTTT.

This clonotype was counted a few times. The genes are TRBV7-6 and TRBJ2-7, with 8 bases that match TRBD2. The CDR3 consists of 15 residues. Germline loops: CDR1 SGHVS, CDR2 FNYEAQ. V lost 5 bases and J lost 4; bases outside the gene matches: 10. CDR3 bases: TGTGCCAGCAGCCCCGGCCCGGGAGGGGCTTACGAGCAGTACTTC. Residues: CASSPGPGGAYEQYF.

This clonotype showed up just a few times. The rearrangement uses TRBV7-3 and TRBJ2-7; tentatively, D is TRBD2 (5 bases). The CDR3 length is 15 residues. CDR1 and CDR2 (germline): SGHTA, FQGTGA. V lost 5 bases and J 6 bases, leaving 20 bases between the germline ends. CDR3 region: CASSPDRGSAREQYF. CDR3 DNA sequence: TGTGCCAGCAGCCCCGATCGGGGTTCCGCCCGCGAGCAGTACTTC.

This clonotype has more than one count but fewer than ten. The chain links TRBV28 to TRBJ2-7; tentatively, D is TRBD2 (6 bases). Germline V gene data show CDR1 as MDHEN and CDR2 as SYDVKM. CDR3 length equals 16 residues. Trimming pared 2 bases from V and 0 bases from J, leaving 14 bases between. CDR3 DNA sequence: TGTGCCAGCAGTTTAGGGGTTAGCGGAAGCTCCTACGAGCAGTACTTC. Translation: CASSLGVSGSSYEQYF.

The sample holds many counts of this clonotype. The chain carries TRBV7-2 and TRBJ2-7; D call uncertain. The V end was cut by 1 base, the J end by 3 bases, with 10 bases between. This CDR3 has 14 residues. CDR1 is SGHTA and CDR2 is FQGNSA in the germline V gene. The CDR3 loop is CASSLGVSDYEQYF. The DNA for the CDR3 is TGTGCCAGCAGCTTAGGGGTTTCGGACTACGAGCAGTACTTC.

The chain employs TRBV5-1 and TRBJ2-3; 7 bases map to TRBD1. Per the germline V gene, CDR1 is SGHRS and CDR2 is YFSETQ. This CDR3 is 16 amino acids long. V trimming: 1 base; J trimming: 2 bases; junction bases outside the gene matches: 7. CDR3: CASSLSGKGATDTQYF. CDR3 DNA: TGCGCCAGCAGCTTGTCGGGGAAGGGGGCCACAGATACGCAGTATTTT.

This clonotype was seen many times. The chain joins TRBV20-1 to TRBJ2-3, with 7 bases matching TRBD2. Trimming took 5 bases from V and 3 from J; bases not matched to a gene: 11. This CDR3 contains 15 residues. Per germline, CDR1 DFQATT and CDR2 SNEGSKA (reference sequence). CDR3 DNA: TGCAGTGCTGGGCCCCACAGCGGGGTTACAGATACGCAGTATTTT. Translation: CSAGPHSGVTDTQYF.

This clonotype has just a few counts. This chain uses TRBV10-3 with TRBJ2-3, with D possibly TRBD2 on 6 matching bases. Germline values: CDR1 ENHRY, CDR2 SYGVKD. V lost 2 bases to trimming and J lost 2 bases, with 8 bases between them. The CDR3 is 14 amino acids. The CDR3 DNA reads as TGTGCCATCAGTGAGGGCGGGAACACAGATACGCAGTATTTT. Amino acids: CAISEGGNTDTQYF.

V is TRBV10-3 and J is TRBJ1-1; D is unresolved. Germline V gene sequence: CDR1 ENHRY, CDR2 SYGVKD. The CDR3 is 14 residues long. V was clipped by 4 bases and J by 6 bases, with 15 bases between them. DNA of the CDR3: TGTGCCATCAGTGGGGGTTTTGCATTCGCTGAAGCTTTCTTT. It is translated as CAISGGFAFAEAFF.

This clonotype was observed at least ten times. This chain uses TRBV18 with TRBJ2-3; 7 nucleotides match TRBD1. The trim removed 1 base at V and 4 bases at J, leaving 5 bases unmatched. Germline V gene data show CDR1 as KGHSH and CDR2 as LQKENI. This CDR3 spans 15 amino acids. The CDR3 loop reads CASSPRGQFPDTQYF. The CDR3 DNA reads TGTGCCAGCTCACCACGGGGACAGTTTCCAGATACGCAGTATTTT.

This clonotype showed up just a few times. The V gene is TRBV10-3, the J gene TRBJ2-1; D ambiguous. The CDR3 extends over 13 amino acids. Germline-derived CDR1 and CDR2 are ENHRY and SYGVKD. V was clipped by 4 bases and J by 10 bases, with 14 bases between them. In DNA, the CDR3 is TGTGCCATCAGTGCCATGACTGCGGCCGAGCAGTTCTTC. This sequence encodes CAISAMTAAEQFF.

The gene calls are TRBV9 and TRBJ2-3; tentatively, D is TRBD2 (5 bases). There are 12 residues in the CDR3. Trimming removed 7 bases from V and 5 bases from J, with 11 bases in between. Germline loops: CDR1 SGDLS, CDR2 YYNGEE. The CDR3 spells CASARTVDTQYF. The DNA of the CDR3 is TGTGCCAGCGCTCGGACTGTAGATACGCAGTATTTT.

A few counts support this clonotype. The V call is TRBV11-2, the J call TRBJ2-5; D is uncertain. Trimming removed 0 bases at V and 4 bases at J, with 12 bases between. Germline CDR1 reads SGHAT; CDR2 reads FQNNGV. This CDR3 contains 15 residues. The CDR3 nucleotides read TGTGCCAGCAGCTTAGATCATAATACCGCAGAGACCCAGTACTTC. Protein: CASSLDHNTAETQYF.

This clonotype was counted at least ten times. The rearrangement joins TRBV7-2 to TRBJ2-5; D uncertain. There are 14 residues in the CDR3. V was shortened by 6 bases and J by 0 bases, with 11 bases between the two germline ends. Germline V CDR1 and CDR2: SGHTA, FQGNSA. CDR3 in amino acids: CASRTGFDQETQYF. DNA for the CDR3: TGTGCCAGCAGGACCGGGTTTGACCAAGAGACCCAGTACTTC.

This chain's CDR3 is CSARIPEAFF. DNA for the CDR3: TGCAGTGCTAGAATCCCTGAAGCTTTCTTT. The rearrangement uses TRBV20-1 and TRBJ1-1; D unresolved. In germline, CDR1 is DFQATT, CDR2 SNEGSKA (reference sequence). The CDR3 is 10 residues long. Between the trimmed V and J ends, which lost 2 bases and 6 bases, there was a span of 4 bases.

This clonotype was found many times. This chain uses TRBV7-2 with TRBJ2-2; 10 bases line up with TRBD2. CDR1 and CDR2 (germline): SGHTA, FQGNSA. V trimming: 1 base; J trimming: 3 bases; junction bases outside the gene matches: 5. This CDR3 contains 17 residues. CDR3 sequence: CASSLGPSGGHTGELFF. CDR3 DNA: TGTGCCAGCAGCTTAGGCCCTAGCGGGGGTCACACCGGGGAGCTGTTTTTT.